Each of the 10 T cell receptor beta chains below was sequenced from the same sample in a study of cytomegalovirus exposure and HLA in healthy donors. PCR was performed using 60 Vbeta and 13 Jbeta primers. Libraries were prepared by immunoSEQ multiplex PCR; TCRdb keeps only in-frame clonotypes and omits some of them. This sample has roughly 100,000 clones, with roughly 70% found just once. Specimen: PBMCs. The origin of the receptors is a man aged 35 to 55 in good health and CMV-seronegative.

This chain connects TRBV4-3 to TRBJ2-3; tentative D call: TRBD2 (6 bases). The CDR3 has 15 residues. In germline, CDR1 is LGHNA, CDR2 YSLEER. The V gene lost 3 bases and the J gene lost 2 bases, with 12 bases spanning the gap. CDR3 DNA sequence: TGCGCCAGCAGCCAGGGACTCCGTCACACAGATACGCAGTATTTT. Translated: CASSQGLRHTDTQYF.

This chain joins TRBV7-6 and TRBJ1-4; no clear D. Trimming took 1 base from V and 6 from J, leaving 9 bases between them. Germline lookup yields CDR1 SGHVS and CDR2 FNYEAQ. CDR3 length: 14 residues. Here the CDR3 DNA reads TGTGCCAGCAGCTTAGAAGCCGGAGATGAAAAACTGTTTTTT. Residues: CASSLEAGDEKLFF.

This clone was seen only once. This chain connects TRBV19 to TRBJ2-4; a possible D gene is TRBD2 (6 bases). V lost 6 bases to trimming and J lost 1 base, with 13 bases between them. In germline, CDR1 is LNHDA, CDR2 SQIVND (reference sequence). The CDR3 runs 15 residues. The CDR3 is CASSLGGEAKNIQYF. In DNA, the CDR3 is TGTGCCAGTAGCTTAGGCGGGGAGGCCAAAAACATTCAGTACTTC.

This clone was observed a single time. V gene TRBV5-1 combines with J gene TRBJ2-5; D gene unclear. This CDR3 comprises 12 residues. Germline CDR1 SGHRS, CDR2 YFSETQ. Trimming took off 0 bases at V and 4 bases at J, with 4 bases between the two ends. CDR3 bases: TGCGCCAGCAGCTTGGCAGGAGAGACCCAGTACTTC. This encodes CASSLAGETQYF.

This clone has only a few counts. This CDR3 is CASSLVGAGVVEQFF. The CDR3 DNA sequence: TGTGCCAGCAGCTTAGTGGGGGCGGGAGTGGTTGAGCAGTTCTTC. The rearrangement uses TRBV7-6 and TRBJ2-1; D might be TRBD2 (7 bases). The CDR3 is 15 amino acids. The germline gives CDR1 SGHVS, CDR2 FNYEAQ. Trimming cost V 1 base and J 9 bases, with 16 bases left between them.

The chain combines TRBV7-8 with TRBJ1-1; tentatively, D is TRBD1 (5 bases). Trimming took off 2 bases at V and 5 bases at J, with 12 bases between the two ends. The CDR3 is 14 amino acids. Germline V gene lookup returns CDR1 SGHVS and CDR2 FQNEAQ. CDR3 bases: TGTGCCAGCAGCTTAATGACGGGGGAGACTGAAGCTTTCTTT. Amino acids: CASSLMTGETEAFF.

The chain carries TRBV19 and TRBJ2-7; 8 positions match TRBD1. CDR1 and CDR2 (germline): LNHDA, SQIVND (reference sequence). The CDR3 runs 15 residues. Trimming cost V 3 bases and J 2 bases; bases outside gene matches: 6. CDR3 protein: CASSIGTGIAYEQYF. The CDR3 DNA reads as TGTGCCAGTAGTATCGGGACAGGAATTGCCTACGAGCAGTACTTC.

V gene TRBV21-1 combines with J gene TRBJ2-7; the table names TRBD1, a call not compared with the DNA. TRBV21-1 is recorded as a pseudogene. This CDR3 is built from 20 residues. The CDR3 protein is CASSKWGTGVFGSGPYEQYF. CDR3 coding DNA: TGTGCCAGCAGCAAATGGGGGACAGGGGTTTTCGGGAGCGGTCCCTACGAGCAGTACTTC.

V usage is TRBV6-5 and J usage is TRBJ1-4, with 7 bases matching TRBD1. V was pared by 5 bases and J by 8 bases, with 8 bases of the junction left unmatched. Germline values: CDR1 MNHEY, CDR2 SVGAGI. This CDR3 has 14 amino acids. This CDR3 reads CASSPPGGWEKLFF. The CDR3 coding sequence is TGTGCCAGCAGTCCCCCAGGGGGATGGGAAAAACTGTTTTTT.

The rearrangement links TRBV4-1 to TRBJ2-1; TRBD2 agrees at 11 bases. Germline CDR1 is MGHRA and CDR2 is YSYEKL. The V and J ends lost 2 bases and 2 bases, in that order; junction bases with no gene match: 5. The length of the CDR3 is 17 residues. CDR3 DNA sequence: TGCGCCAGCAGCCAACTACTAGCGGGAGTGGCCTACAATGAGCAGTTCTTC. It translates to CASSQLLAGVAYNEQFF.